Shown below are 18 T cell receptor beta chains from a single sample sequenced in a study of cytomegalovirus exposure and HLA in healthy donors. Amplification used 60 Vbeta primers and 13 Jbeta primers. The protocol was immunoSEQ multiplex PCR, while the TCRdb copy is restricted to in-frame clones and leaves out a portion. The sample holds approximately 160,000 clones; just under 85% are singletons and the top ten take around 4.8%. What was sequenced was PBMCs. These receptors originate from a girl between 5 and 17 years old in good health and CMV-seropositive.

This rearrangement joins TRBV4-2 to TRBJ2-7; a possible D gene is TRBD2 (5 bases). Looked up from germline, CDR1 is LGHNA and CDR2 is YNFKEQ. Trimming left V 0 bases short and J 2 bases short, with 8 bases between. The CDR3 is 14 amino acids. CDR3 nucleotides: TGTGCCAGCAGCCAAGAAGTCGGGGCCTACGAGCAGTACTTC. The encoded protein is CASSQEVGAYEQYF.

V gene TRBV7-3 combines with J gene TRBJ1-1, with 7 bases fitting TRBD1. Germline V gene sequence: CDR1 SGHTA, CDR2 FQGTGA. Germline trimming cut 4 bases from V and 0 bases from J; bases unmatched to any gene: 8. The CDR3 is 16 residues long. This CDR3 is CASSSTTGPMNTEAFF. The CDR3 DNA reads as TGTGCCAGCAGCTCAACGACAGGGCCCATGAACACTGAAGCTTTCTTT.

This clone was recorded a few times. CDR3 residues: CASRRTDTDTQYF. The DNA for the CDR3 is TGTGCCAGCAGGCGGACAGACACAGATACGCAGTATTTT. The chain links TRBV6-1 to TRBJ2-3, with D possibly TRBD1 on 6 matching bases. The CDR3 contains 13 residues. V was cut by 6 bases and J by 2 bases, with 9 bases left in between. Germline V gene lookup returns CDR1 MNHNS and CDR2 SASEGT.

V gene TRBV5-1 combines with J gene TRBJ2-5, with 8 nucleotides matching TRBD2. The length of the CDR3 is 15 residues. Per the germline V gene, CDR1 is SGHRS and CDR2 is YFSETQ. V lost 0 bases to trimming and J lost 5 bases; unmatched junction nucleotides: 6. This CDR3 reads CASSLAGGAGETQYF. CDR3 coding DNA: TGCGCCAGCAGCTTGGCCGGGGGGGCCGGGGAGACCCAGTACTTC.

The J gene is TRBJ1-3, the V gene TRBV28; the D is unclear. The germline V and J ends were trimmed by 6 bases and 0 bases, with 15 bases remaining between them. CDR3 length: 16 amino acids. Per the germline V gene, CDR1 is MDHEN and CDR2 is SYDVKM. The CDR3 DNA reads as TGTGCCAGCAGCCCCAGGCTTACCCTCTCTGGAAACACCATATATTTT. It is translated as CASSPRLTLSGNTIYF.

This chain connects TRBV30 to TRBJ2-5; D call uncertain. The J call may be mistaken, given a closer DNA end match to TRBJ2-7. The germline V gene has CDR1 GTSNPN and CDR2 SVGIG (reference sequence). This CDR3 has 13 residues. The CDR3: CAWSPTPYHEQYF. The CDR3 DNA is TGTGCCTGGAGTCCTACCCCATACCACGAGCAGTACTTC.

The chain uses TRBV7-2 and TRBJ2-1, with D perhaps TRBD2 (6 bases). V lost 5 bases and J lost 3, with 17 bases in between. Germline V gene data show CDR1 as SGHTA and CDR2 as FQGNSA. There are 16 residues in the CDR3. CDR3 sequence (DNA): TGTGCCAGCAGCGACTACGGGGCTAGCGTCTACAATGAGCAGTTCTTC. Translation gives CASSDYGASVYNEQFF.

This clone was counted between two and nine times. The rearrangement joins TRBV11-2 to TRBJ1-2, with D perhaps matching TRBD1 (5 bases). This CDR3 contains 16 residues. Germline-derived CDR1 and CDR2 are SGHAT and FQNNGV. V was shortened by 5 bases and J by 6 bases, with 22 bases between the two germline ends. CDR3 DNA sequence: TGTGCCAGCAGCCTGCTAAGGGGAGGCACCAGGGATGGCTACACCTTC. Its translation: CASSLLRGGTRDGYTF.

V and J are TRBV5-4 and TRBJ2-3, with D possibly TRBD2 on 6 matching bases. This CDR3 region has 14 residues. V lost 1 base to trimming and J lost 2 bases, with 8 bases between them. From germline, CDR1 is SGHNT and CDR2 YYREEE (reference sequence). The CDR3 sequence is CASSLQGLTDTQYF. Here the CDR3 DNA reads TGTGCCAGCAGCTTGCAGGGACTCACAGATACGCAGTATTTT.

V usage is TRBV2 and J usage is TRBJ1-1; D may be TRBD1 (5 bases). Looked up from germline, CDR1 is SNHLY and CDR2 is FYNNEI. Trimming took 4 bases from V and 8 from J, leaving 11 bases between them. The CDR3 is 12 residues long. The CDR3 bases are TGTGCCAGCAGTGGCTTGGGGCTGGAAGCTTTCTTT. Protein sequence: CASSGLGLEAFF.

This chain connects TRBV6-5 to TRBJ2-5; a possible D gene is TRBD1 (6 bases). The germline V gene has CDR1 MNHEY and CDR2 SVGAGI. CDR3 size: 12 residues. Trimming pared 6 bases from V and 1 base from J, leaving 6 bases between. The DNA of the CDR3 is TGTGCCAGCAGCAGGGGCCAAGAGACCCAGTACTTC. Residues: CASSRGQETQYF.

The chain couples TRBV15 to TRBJ1-5, with TRBD1 matching over 7 bases. CDR3 length equals 15 residues. Germline trimming cut 1 base from V and 3 bases from J; bases unmatched to any gene: 3. The V gene's germline CDR1 is LNHNV and CDR2 YYDKDF (reference sequence). Here the CDR3 DNA reads TGTGCCACCAGCAGAGCCGGGACAGCCAATCAGCCCCAGCATTTT. Protein sequence: CATSRAGTANQPQHF.

As DNA, the CDR3 is TGTGCCACTACGGATAGTCCCAGGGTCACCGGGGAGCTGTTTTTT. Translation gives CATTDSPRVTGELFF. J is TRBJ2-2 and V is TRBV15; a possible D gene is TRBD1 (5 bases). The CDR3 has 15 amino acids. V lost 9 bases and J 4 bases, leaving 18 bases between the germline ends. Germline V gives CDR1 LNHNV, CDR2 YYDKDF (reference sequence).

This chain uses TRBV2 with TRBJ2-1; a possible D gene is TRBD1 (6 bases). In germline, CDR1 is SNHLY, CDR2 FYNNEI. Trimming pared 5 bases from V and 4 bases from J, leaving 12 bases between. CDR3 length: 14 residues. CDR3 in DNA: TGTGCCAGCAGTCGTGGGACACCTTACAATGAGCAGTTCTTC. Its protein is CASSRGTPYNEQFF.

The rearrangement links TRBV5-4 to TRBJ2-7; TRBD1 agrees at 9 bases. CDR3 size: 15 residues. Germline values: CDR1 SGHNT, CDR2 YYREEE (reference sequence). J was trimmed by 0 bases and V by 5 bases; bases with no gene match: 6. DNA of the CDR3: TGTGCCAGCAGAATCGGACAGGGGAGCTCCTACGAGCAGTACTTC. Residues: CASRIGQGSSYEQYF.

The V and J genes are TRBV10-3 and TRBJ1-1; D possibly corresponds to TRBD1 (5 bases). Trimming shortened V by 3 bases and J by 3 bases, and 8 bases separated the two germline ends. Germline lookup yields CDR1 ENHRY and CDR2 SYGVKD. The CDR3 spans 13 residues. The CDR3 nucleotides read TGTGCCATCAGTGAAGGAGGGGACACTGAAGCTTTCTTT. Encoded protein: CAISEGGDTEAFF.

The chain has TRBV30 and TRBJ1-2, with 9 bases lining up with TRBD1. Germline assignment: CDR1 GTSNPN and CDR2 SVGIG (reference sequence). V lost 0 bases to trimming and J lost 8 bases; unmatched junction nucleotides: 16. The CDR3 has 17 amino acids. The DNA for the CDR3 is TGTGCCTGGAGTGTACTAGGTGGGGGGGACAGGGCTTGGGGCTACACCTTC. Protein: CAWSVLGGGDRAWGYTF.

V and J are TRBV5-4 and TRBJ1-2; D not certain. CDR1 is SGHNT and CDR2 is YYREEE in the germline V gene (reference sequence). Trimming took off 5 bases at V and 5 bases at J, with 16 bases between the two ends. The CDR3 is 14 amino acids. DNA for the CDR3: TGTGCCAGCAGACGGTTTAGTGTTTTGTATGGCTACACCTTC. This translates into CASRRFSVLYGYTF.